The 11 T cell receptor beta chains reported below all come from one sample, sequenced in a study of T cell responses to AZD1222 COVID-19 vaccine. The table came from immunoSEQ multiplex PCR; TCRdb's copy has only in-frame clones and leaves some out. Among about 150,000 clones listed, over 90% were seen once. Here the sequenced sample was peripheral blood, taken on day 0 of AZD1222 vaccination. The receptors originated from an adult in good health.

The rearrangement links TRBV11-2 to TRBJ2-4; 10 bases are a match to TRBD2. The junction had 9 bases not matched to a gene; V was cut back by 1 base and J by 0 bases. Germline assignment: CDR1 SGHAT and CDR2 FQNNGV. The CDR3 length is 19 residues. This chain's CDR3 is CASSLVSEREGIAKNIQYF. CDR3 in DNA: TGTGCCAGCAGCTTAGTGTCCGAGCGGGAGGGGATAGCCAAAAACATTCAGTACTTC. Together with reference TRBV11-2 and TRBJ2-4, the CDR3 gives the full variable domain: EAGVAQSPRYKIIEKRQSVAFWCNPISGHATLYWYQQILGQGPKLLIQFQNNGVVDDSQLPKDRFSAERLKGVDSTLKIQPAKLEDSAVYLCASSLVSEREGIAKNIQYFGAGTRLSVL.

This chain connects TRBV18 to TRBJ1-6; 7 bases line up with TRBD1. Germline V gene data show CDR1 as KGHSH and CDR2 as LQKENI. The CDR3 is made up of 15 amino acids. The V segment lost 6 bases and the J segment 10 bases; nucleotides outside the gene matches: 12. CDR3 sequence (DNA): TGTGCCAGCTCGCAACAGGGGCTCGGAGAGTCACCCCTCCACTTT. Its protein product is CASSQQGLGESPLHF.

The rearrangement links TRBV19 to TRBJ2-7, with 7 positions matching TRBD1. Germline V gives CDR1 LNHDA, CDR2 SQIVND (reference sequence). Unmatched junction bases numbered 3, after V lost 3 bases and J lost 1 base. This CDR3 region has 14 residues. The CDR3 protein is CASSMDRFSYEQYF. The CDR3 DNA sequence: TGTGCCAGTAGTATGGACAGGTTTTCCTACGAGCAGTACTTC.

The J gene is TRBJ1-6, the V gene TRBV7-3; no clear D gene. The CDR3 spans 16 residues. The V end lost 1 base, the J end lost 5 bases, and 12 bases lay between the germline ends. Germline V gives CDR1 SGHTA, CDR2 FQGTGA. CDR3 DNA: TGTGCCAGCAGCTTAAATCCGGGTGGGGATAATTCACCCCTCCACTTT. Residues: CASSLNPGGDNSPLHF.

The CDR3 protein is CAWIGIDSLGEKLFF. The CDR3 DNA reads TGTGCCTGGATAGGTATTGACAGCTTAGGGGAAAAACTGTTTTTT. V is TRBV30 and J is TRBJ1-4; D is perhaps TRBD1 (5 bases). The CDR3 is 15 residues long. Germline lookup yields CDR1 GTSNPN and CDR2 SVGIG (reference sequence). V lost 4 bases to trimming and J lost 8 bases, with 20 bases between them.

This clone has just one count. This chain joins TRBV2 and TRBJ2-7; 11 bases line up with TRBD2. The CDR3 is 15 amino acids. J lost 3 bases, V lost 5 bases, and 6 bases had no gene match. The germline gives CDR1 SNHLY, CDR2 FYNNEI. DNA of the CDR3: TGTGCCAGCAGTTTTCTAGCGGGAGGACGCTACGAGCAGTACTTC. Translation: CASSFLAGGRYEQYF.

This sequence joins TRBV6-4 and TRBJ2-2; no definite D call. Per the germline V gene, CDR1 is MRHNA and CDR2 is SNTAGT. The CDR3 is 14 residues long. V gave up 0 bases and J gave up 6 bases, with 8 bases separating them. The DNA of the CDR3 is TGTGCCAGCAGTGACTCCAAGGAACCCGGGGAGCTGTTTTTT. Its protein is CASSDSKEPGELFF.

The chain uses TRBV28 and TRBJ1-5; no clear D. The CDR3 covers 15 residues. Trimming removed 3 bases from V and 3 bases from J, with 12 bases in between. Germline loops: CDR1 MDHEN, CDR2 SYDVKM. The CDR3 region is CASSLGSRDNQPQHF. In nucleotides, the CDR3 is TGTGCCAGCAGTTTGGGGTCCCGGGACAATCAGCCCCAGCATTTT.

This chain uses TRBV27 with TRBJ2-7; tentatively, D is TRBD1 (5 bases). Trimming took 3 bases from V and 3 from J, leaving 21 bases between them. The germline CDR1 and CDR2 sequences are MNHEY and SMNVEV (reference sequence). CDR3 size: 17 residues. The CDR3 DNA is TGTGCCAGCAGTTTCGGCGCCCCCCGGACAAACTACTACGAGCAGTACTTC. Translated: CASSFGAPRTNYYEQYF.

This chain uses TRBV6-5 with TRBJ1-4, with D hard to call. Trimming pared 4 bases from V and 6 bases from J, leaving 18 bases between. This CDR3 has 16 amino acids. Per germline, CDR1 MNHEY and CDR2 SVGAGI. The CDR3 nucleotides read TGTGCCAGCAGTTGGGAGGCGCCCGATAACGATGAAAAACTGTTTTTT. Protein product: CASSWEAPDNDEKLFF.

The V and J genes are TRBV10-3 and TRBJ1-5; D call uncertain. The CDR3 is made up of 14 amino acids. Germline V gene data show CDR1 as ENHRY and CDR2 as SYGVKD. Trimming left V 0 bases short and J 4 bases short, with 7 bases between. CDR3 sequence: CAISESRENQPQHF. The DNA of the CDR3 is TGTGCCATCAGTGAGTCGAGAGAAAATCAGCCCCAGCATTTT.